The rows below give T cell receptor beta chains drawn from one sample of a study of cytomegalovirus exposure and HLA in healthy donors. The repertoire was sequenced with immunoSEQ multiplex PCR; TCRdb's copy has only in-frame clones and lacks some. This sample yields about 120,000 clones, of which about 80% are seen a single time; approximately 8.8% belongs to the top ten. The sample consisted of PBMCs. Source of these receptors: a female donor in good health and CMV-seropositive. Each CDR3 is given without its conserved first and last residue. Fields, in order: clone size, CDR3 length, V gene, CDR3 protein. Some rows have no size entry. The others give once, few or many, or a class for an expanded clone.

. 12 TRBV16 ASKRPGGEETQY
. 13 TRBV7-7 ASSSDMSFGNTIY
. 13 TRBV5-6 ASSWGQGSPYEQY
. 13 TRBV7-9 ASSFDRGSNYGYT
. 15 TRBV4-1 ASSQETETASYNEQF
. 13 TRBV28 ASREGSGQDYGYT
. 10 TRBV28 ASISVGLAAF
. 12 TRBV18 ASSGTSGSYEQY
. 14 TRBV6-5 ASSYSSGLSGNTIY
. 13 TRBV2 ASDGMGTSLDTQY
. 13 TRBV19 ASSIEGVGDHEQY
. 13 TRBV7-9 ASSPGQGDTDTQY
. 14 TRBV4-1 ASSQPNRDPRYGYT
. 13 TRBV6-5 ASSYAGGEEETQY
. 10 TRBV30 AWSRGGQPQH
. 13 TRBV19 ASTLGQGSNQPQH
. 11 TRBV5-1 ASSLGVNTEAF
few 14 TRBV7-8 ASSLGGGYSSYEQY
. 17 TRBV23-1 ASSPRLAGGRLEEETQY
. 11 TRBV7-2 ASSPHSTGELF
. 14 TRBV9 ASSPQGTSSYNEQF
once 11 TRBV7-7 ASSNGADQPQH
. 14 TRBV19 ASSRPTSGNAYEQF
. 14 TRBV7-9 ASSPLGEGSTDTQY
. 12 TRBV11-2 ASSFGGSYNEQF
. 11 TRBV13 ASSLGANQPQH
. 13 TRBV2 ASKRAGGITDTQY
. 12 TRBV10-2 ASSATALNTEAF
. 13 TRBV4-1 ASSQGGSSEETQY
. 11 TRBV6-6 ASSSRDREEVH
few 11 TRBV2 ASSPTGKSPLH
. 11 TRBV19 ASSPGTGDGYT
few 12 TRBV7-9 ASSTREGVTEAF
. 13 TRBV5-4 ASSPRSVIPGELF
. 11 TRBV7-9 ATSREKGGELF
once 15 TRBV5-1 ASSLMGQPRNTGELF
. 12 TRBV18 ASSPDREKYGYT
. 11 TRBV30 AWSPLGATEAF
. 11 TRBV6-6 ASRPSFDREAF
. 11 TRBV6-1 ASSGGSNQPQH
once 14 TRBV7-9 ASTPMEDRIYNEQF
. 15 TRBV5-1 ASSLGGTGTVNYGYT